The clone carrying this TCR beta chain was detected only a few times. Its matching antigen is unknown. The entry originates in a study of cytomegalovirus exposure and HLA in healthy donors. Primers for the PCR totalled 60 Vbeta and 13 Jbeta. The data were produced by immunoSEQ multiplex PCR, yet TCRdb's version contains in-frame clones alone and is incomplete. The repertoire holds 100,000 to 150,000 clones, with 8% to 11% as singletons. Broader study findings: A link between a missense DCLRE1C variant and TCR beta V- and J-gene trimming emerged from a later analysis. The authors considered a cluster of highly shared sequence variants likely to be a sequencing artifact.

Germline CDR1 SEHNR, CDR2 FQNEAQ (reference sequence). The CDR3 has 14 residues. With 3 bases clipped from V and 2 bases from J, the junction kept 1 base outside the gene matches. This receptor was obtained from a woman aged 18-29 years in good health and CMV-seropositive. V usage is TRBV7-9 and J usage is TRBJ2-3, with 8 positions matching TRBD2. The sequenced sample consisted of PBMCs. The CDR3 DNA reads TGTGCCAGCAGCTTCGGGGGGGTCACAGATACGCAGTATTTT. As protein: CASSFGGVTDTQYF.